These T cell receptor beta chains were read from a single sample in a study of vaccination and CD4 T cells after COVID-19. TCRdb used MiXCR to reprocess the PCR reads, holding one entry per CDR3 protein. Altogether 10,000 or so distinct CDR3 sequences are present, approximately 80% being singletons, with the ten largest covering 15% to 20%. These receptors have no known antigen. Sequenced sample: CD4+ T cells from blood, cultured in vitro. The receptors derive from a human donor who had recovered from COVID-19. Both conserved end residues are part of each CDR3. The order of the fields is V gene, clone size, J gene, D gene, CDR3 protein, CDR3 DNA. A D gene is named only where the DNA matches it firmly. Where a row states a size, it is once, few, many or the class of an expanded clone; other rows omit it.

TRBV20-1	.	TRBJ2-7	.	CSVTEGGYSYEQYF	TGCAGTGTTACAGAGGGCGGGTACTCCTACGAGCAGTACTTC
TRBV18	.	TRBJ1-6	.	CASSPRADQNSPLHF	TGTGCCAGCTCACCACGTGCAGATCAGAATTCACCCCTCCACTTT
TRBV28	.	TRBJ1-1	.	CASIEGGSRNTEAFF	TGTGCCAGCATCGAGGGGGGATCAAGGAACACTGAAGCTTTCTTT
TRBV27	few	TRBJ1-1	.	CASSALWNTEAFF	TGTGCCAGCAGCGCATTATGGAACACTGAAGCTTTCTTT
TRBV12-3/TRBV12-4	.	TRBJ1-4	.	CASTKWATEDEKLFF	TGTGCCAGCACAAAGTGGGCCACCGAGGATGAAAAACTGTTTTTT
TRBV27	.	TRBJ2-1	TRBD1	CASRPFPGQSNEQFF	TGTGCCAGCAGACCCTTTCCGGGACAGAGCAATGAGCAGTTCTTC
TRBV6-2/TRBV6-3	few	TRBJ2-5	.	CASSYQGFLQETQYF	TGTGCCAGCAGTTACCAGGGATTTCTCCAAGAGACCCAGTACTTC
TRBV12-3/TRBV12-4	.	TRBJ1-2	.	CASSPGTHANYGYTF	TGTGCCAGCAGTCCCGGGACACACGCTAACTATGGCTACACCTTC
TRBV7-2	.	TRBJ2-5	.	CASSQAEGRRETQYF	TGCGCCAGCAGCCAAGCCGAGGGGCGCCGGGAGACCCAGTACTTC
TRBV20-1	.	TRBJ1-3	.	CSARDRAEGNTIYF	TGCAGTGCTAGAGACAGGGCAGAAGGAAACACCATATATTTT